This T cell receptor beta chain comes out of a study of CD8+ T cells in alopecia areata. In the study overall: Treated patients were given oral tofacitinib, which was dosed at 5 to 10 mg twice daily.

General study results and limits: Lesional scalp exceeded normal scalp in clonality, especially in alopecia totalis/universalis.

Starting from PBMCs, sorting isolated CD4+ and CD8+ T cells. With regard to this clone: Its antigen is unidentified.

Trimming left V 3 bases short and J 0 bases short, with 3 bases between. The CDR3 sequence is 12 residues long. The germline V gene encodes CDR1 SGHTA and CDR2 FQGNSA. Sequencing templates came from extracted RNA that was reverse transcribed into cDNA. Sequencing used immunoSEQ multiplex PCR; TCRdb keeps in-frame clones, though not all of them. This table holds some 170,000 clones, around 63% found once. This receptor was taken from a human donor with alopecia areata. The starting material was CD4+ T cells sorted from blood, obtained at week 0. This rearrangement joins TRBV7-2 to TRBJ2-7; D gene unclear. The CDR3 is CASSFSSYEQYF. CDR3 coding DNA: TGTGCCAGCAGCTTTAGCTCCTACGAGCAGTACTTC. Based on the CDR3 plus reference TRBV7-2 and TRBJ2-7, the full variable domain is GAGVSQSPSNKVTEKGKDVELRCDPISGHTALYWYRQSLGQGLEFLIYFQGNSAPDKSGLPSDRFSAERTGGSVSTLTIQRTQQEDSAVYLCASSFSSYEQYFGPGTRLTVT.